Here is one T cell receptor beta chain with its context. Its matching antigen is unknown. No infections or other immune events were documented during collection. This entry comes from a study of identifying expanded T cells in peripheral blood. The CDR3 loop spans 15 amino acids. V shed 5 bases and J shed 3 bases, with 17 bases lying between them. Germline-derived CDR1 and CDR2 are MNHNS and SASEGT. Broader study findings: Clone count variance between roughly 2-week samples rose with total template count. Over about two and four weeks, about 15 and 19 clones changed, versus approximately 1.1 between replicates.

Sequencing used immunoSEQ multiplex PCR; TCRdb keeps in-frame clones, though not all of them. The sample lists 100,000 to 150,000 clones, approximately 86% occurring once. Sample: blood. This receptor was obtained from a person aged 18 to 70 in good health. This sequence joins TRBV6-1 and TRBJ2-7; weak D call: TRBD1 (8 bases). For the CDR3, the DNA is TGTGCCAGCAGTCAAGGACAGGGACTATTCTACGAGCAGTACTTC. The encoded protein is CASSQGQGLFYEQYF.